The entry below describes one TCR beta chain. Its target antigen remains unknown. Base quality data are lacking; no much larger clone is found one base away. Donors were healthy HIV-negative adults with no recently reported acute infections or vaccinations. Every donor was a Caucasian adult residing in Nashville, Tennessee, USA. For unsorted samples, 96 million or so PBMCs were counted, and genomic DNA was extracted using the QIAamp DNA Blood Mini kit. Blood was obtained by leukapheresis, after which PBMCs were separated by Ficoll-Histopaque density gradient centrifugation and cryopreserved in liquid nitrogen vapor phase. The data originate from a study of shared clonotypes between healthy human individuals (dated by TCRdb to 2020 to 2021). For the wider study: The cohort included three men and a couple of women between 18 and 49 years of age. Leukapheresis yielded between about 0.94 and 8.9 billion PBMCs per donor. Libraries were prepared and TCR repertoires were sequenced by different laboratories using diverse techniques, in order to increase sequencing depth and limit assay-specific biases. Blood TCR repertoires of about 5 healthy adults were deeply sequenced to estimate repertoire size and the extent of clonotype sharing between individuals. What the study reported, not specific to this receptor: The small number of donors limited the genetic and exposure-history diversity represented. Based on pairwise subsampling, the degree of clonotype sharing among donors was expected to be affected by sequencing depth. Sampling was restricted to blood, and TCR repertoires in tissue are likely to differ from TCR repertoires in blood.

Compared with germline, V lacks 6 bases and J lacks 5 bases; bases without a gene match: 8. Via the germline V gene (reference sequence), CDR1 is MNHEY and CDR2 SMNVEV. From the cysteine up to the phenylalanine, the CDR3 has a length of 15 residues. The only DNA kept is the CDR3, 45 bases in frame from the first base. Using the deep immunoSEQ assay, multiplex PCR amplified TCR CDR3 regions from genomic DNA. Extracted genomic DNA from each cell subset was distributed evenly across all wells of several immunoSEQ 96-well plates, and each plate was treated as a replicate. Each replicate PCR for unsorted PBMC received around 330 ng genomic DNA, equal to tens of thousands of T cell genomes. Unsorted PBMC genomic DNA was sequenced across ten immunoSEQ deep assay plates. Purified libraries were quantified with a Qubit 3.0 fluorometer, sized on a Bioanalyzer 2100, and re-quantified with the KAPA Library Quantification kit. Every immunoSEQ 96-well plate was sequenced on a separate single-read 150-cycle Illumina NextSeq 550 flow cell. As for the authors' bioinformatics: Because only junctional sequences without quality scores were contained in the immunoSEQ output, filtering matching that applied to full-length reads could not be performed. Sequences were annotated with PyIR, a Python wrapper for IgBLAST v1.9, using IMGT germline references to assign V/J genes and CDR3. Any read was removed if the V/J assignment was weak (E-value above 1e-6), the CDR3 was missing, or the read contained stop codons, out-of-frame junctions, or ambiguous translated residues. V3J clonotypes were defined as sequences sharing the same inferred V gene, J gene, and CDR3 amino acid sequence. Percentage overlap between repertoires was calculated by dividing the number of shared unique clonotypes by the size of the smaller repertoire. Three approaches were used to assess repertoire richness: RTK rarefaction, the Chao1 estimator, and Recon v2.1 estimates of unobserved clonotypes. Drawn from immuneACCESS, this table holds only the in-frame rearrangements with V and J called that TCRdb kept. Clones are partly lost; checked studies trace under half to an unresolved V gene and leave the rest unexplained. V, J and clone size derive from that table, while D and trimming were established from the DNA sequence. This sample lists hundreds of thousands of clones; roughly 80% were detected once. Approximately 13% of the sample rests with the top ten.

The sequence came from a woman aged 40 to 55 in good health. Some clones in this sample may be carry-over from other donors' samples. The source material was PBMCs. The receptor chain draws on TRBV27 and TRBJ1-4, and 8 junctional nucleotides match TRBD1. The DNA reads as follows: TGTGCCAGCAGGCGCCGACAGGGGACGAATGAAAAACTGTTTTTT. The translation is CASRRRQGTNEKLFF.